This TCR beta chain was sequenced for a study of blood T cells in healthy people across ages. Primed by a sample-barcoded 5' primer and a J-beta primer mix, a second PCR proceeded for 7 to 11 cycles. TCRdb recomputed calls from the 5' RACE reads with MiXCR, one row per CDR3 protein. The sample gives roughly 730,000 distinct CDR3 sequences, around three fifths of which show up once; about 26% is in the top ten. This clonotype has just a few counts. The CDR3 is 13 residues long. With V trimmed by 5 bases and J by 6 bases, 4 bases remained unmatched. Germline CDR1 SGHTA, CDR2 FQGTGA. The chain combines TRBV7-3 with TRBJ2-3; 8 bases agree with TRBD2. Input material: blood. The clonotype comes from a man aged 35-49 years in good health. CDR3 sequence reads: CASSPGGRDTQYF. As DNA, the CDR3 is TGTGCCAGCAGCCCGGGGGGGCGGGATACGCAGTATTTT.